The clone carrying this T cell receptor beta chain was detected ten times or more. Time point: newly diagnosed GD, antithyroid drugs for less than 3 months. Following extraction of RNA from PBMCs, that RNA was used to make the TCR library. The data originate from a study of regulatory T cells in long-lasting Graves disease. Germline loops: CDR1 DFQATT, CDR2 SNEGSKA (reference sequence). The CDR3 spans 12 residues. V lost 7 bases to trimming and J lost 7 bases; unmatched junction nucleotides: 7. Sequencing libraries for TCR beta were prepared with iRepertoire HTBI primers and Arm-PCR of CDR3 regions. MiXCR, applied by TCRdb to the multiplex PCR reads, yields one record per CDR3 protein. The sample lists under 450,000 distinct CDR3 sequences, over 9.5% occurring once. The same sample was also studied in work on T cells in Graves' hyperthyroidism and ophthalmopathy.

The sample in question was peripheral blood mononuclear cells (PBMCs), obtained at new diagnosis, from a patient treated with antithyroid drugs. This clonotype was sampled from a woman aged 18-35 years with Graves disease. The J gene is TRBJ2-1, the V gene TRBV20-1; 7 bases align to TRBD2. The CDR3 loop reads CSVGGVKNEQFF. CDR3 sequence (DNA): TGCAGTGTGGGGGGGGTTAAGAATGAGCAGTTCTTC.